This is a list of T cell receptor beta chains from one sample in a study of blood T cell repertoires in COVID-19. Sequenced by immunoSEQ multiplex PCR; TCRdb stores in-frame clones only, minus some. The sample holds fewer than 200,000 clones, around 87% seen once. The sequencing sample was made of peripheral blood. All receptors derive from a man aged 40-49 years with active or convalescent COVID-19. Each CDR3 is given with its conserved first and last residue. Fields, in order: V gene, D gene, J gene, clone size, CDR3 protein, CDR3 DNA. The D gene is left open where the match is weak. Some rows mark clone size as missing; the rest say once, few, many or name a class of expanded clone.

>TRBV6-6|TRBD1|TRBJ1-4|NA
CASSRTGRTSTNEKLFF
TGTGCCAGCAGTCGGACAGGGCGTACATCAACTAATGAAAAACTGTTTTTT
>TRBV6-1|NA|TRBJ1-5|NA
CASSDTPNQPQHF
TGTGCCAGCAGTGATACACCCAATCAGCCCCAGCATTTT
>TRBV2|NA|TRBJ2-3|NA
CAAGGDWGTDTQYF
TGTGCCGCCGGGGGAGATTGGGGCACAGATACGCAGTATTTT
>TRBV18|TRBD1|TRBJ2-7|NA
CASSPPGQGGYEQYF
TGTGCCAGCTCACCACCGGGACAGGGGGGGTACGAGCAGTACTTC
>TRBV2|NA|TRBJ1-5|NA
CASCESQGNQPQHF
TGTGCCAGCTGTGAGAGTCAGGGCAATCAGCCCCAGCATTTT
>TRBV5-4|TRBD1|TRBJ1-3|NA
CASSLDRGPSSGNTIYF
TGTGCCAGCAGCTTGGACAGGGGGCCATCCTCTGGAAACACCATATATTTT
>TRBV29-1|TRBD1|TRBJ2-1|NA
CSVAGQEISYNEQFF
TGCAGCGTTGCAGGACAGGAGATCTCCTACAATGAGCAGTTCTTC
>TRBV7-9|NA|TRBJ1-2|NA
CASSLIAGEFYGYTF
TGTGCCAGCAGCTTAATCGCAGGGGAGTTCTATGGCTACACCTTC
>TRBV11-1|NA|TRBJ2-7|NA
CASSLGGSTHEQYF
TGTGCCAGCAGCTTAGGAGGTTCCACCCACGAGCAGTACTTC
>TRBV5-1|NA|TRBJ1-5|NA
CASSLGVNQPQHF
TGCGCCAGCAGCTTAGGGGTGAATCAGCCCCAGCATTTT
>TRBV24-1|NA|TRBJ1-2|NA
CATSEEAANYGYTF
TGTGCCACCAGTGAGGAGGCGGCGAACTATGGCTACACCTTC
>TRBV13|NA|TRBJ2-7|NA
CASSLEVRGARRYEQYF
TGTGCCAGCAGCTTAGAAGTACGGGGGGCGCGTCGGTACGAGCAGTACTTC
>TRBV19|TRBD1|TRBJ2-7|NA
CASSSRQGINYEQYF
TGTGCCAGTAGTAGCCGACAGGGGATAAACTACGAGCAGTACTTC
>TRBV19|TRBD1|TRBJ1-5|NA
CASSTRTGGNQPQHF
TGTGCCAGTAGTACCCGGACAGGGGGCAATCAGCCCCAGCATTTT
>TRBV4-1|TRBD1|TRBJ1-5|NA
CASSQEGTGGRYQPQHF
TGCGCCAGCAGCCAAGAAGGAACAGGGGGTAGGTATCAGCCCCAGCATTTT
>TRBV28|TRBD1|TRBJ1-2|NA
CASGDRGRGDGYTF
TGTGCCAGCGGGGACAGGGGGCGGGGGGATGGCTACACCTTC
>TRBV10-1|TRBD2|TRBJ2-3|NA
CASSTGGSDTQYF
TGCGCCAGCAGTACGGGGGGGTCAGATACGCAGTATTTT
>TRBV4-1|NA|TRBJ1-1|NA
CASSQDLVLNTEAFF
TGCGCCAGCAGCCAAGATCTAGTGCTGAACACTGAAGCTTTCTTT
>TRBV10-3|TRBD2|TRBJ2-7|NA
CAIRDGGRSYEQYF
TGTGCCATCAGGGACGGGGGGAGGTCCTACGAGCAGTACTTC
>TRBV29-1|TRBD1|TRBJ1-1|NA
CSAPGQATEAFF
TGCAGCGCTCCGGGACAGGCAACTGAAGCTTTCTTT
>TRBV7-9|NA|TRBJ1-1|NA
CASSPSGEGMNTEAFF
TGTGCCAGCAGCCCTTCTGGGGAGGGAATGAACACTGAAGCTTTCTTT
>TRBV6-5|TRBD1|TRBJ2-7|NA
CASSQGTGGAYEQYF
TGTGCCAGCAGCCAAGGGACAGGGGGCGCCTACGAGCAGTACTTC
>TRBV9|NA|TRBJ2-2|NA
CASSVYNTGELFF
TGTGCCAGCAGCGTATATAACACCGGGGAGCTGTTTTTT
>TRBV15|NA|TRBJ1-3|NA
CATSRGPKGGASGNTIYF
TGTGCCACCAGCAGAGGCCCTAAAGGGGGGGCCTCTGGAAACACCATATATTTT
>TRBV4-2|TRBD2|TRBJ2-3|few
CASSQDLAGGTDTQYF
TGTGCCAGCAGCCAAGATTTAGCGGGGGGCACAGATACGCAGTATTTT
>TRBV9|NA|TRBJ1-6|NA
CASSVDRVNSPLHF
TGTGCCAGCAGCGTAGACAGGGTTAATTCACCCCTCCACTTT
>TRBV2|NA|TRBJ1-2|few
CASRRTGVANYGYTF
TGTGCCAGCAGACGAACAGGAGTCGCTAACTATGGCTACACCTTC
>TRBV7-9|NA|TRBJ1-4|NA
CASSSVGLQGIPTNEKLFF
TGTGCCAGCAGCTCAGTAGGGCTTCAGGGTATTCCGACTAATGAAAAACTGTTTTTT
>TRBV5-6|TRBD1|TRBJ1-1|NA
CASSLARTGALGAEAFF
TGTGCCAGCAGCTTGGCCCGGACAGGGGCGCTGGGGGCTGAAGCTTTCTTT
>TRBV11-1|TRBD2|TRBJ2-5|NA
CASSLAGAGGHETQYF
TGTGCCAGCAGCTTAGCTGGGGCGGGGGGCCACGAGACCCAGTACTTC
>TRBV7-3|NA|TRBJ1-1|NA
CASSLTEGTEAFF
TGTGCCAGCAGCTTGACGGAGGGGACTGAAGCTTTCTTT
>TRBV4-3|TRBD1|TRBJ1-1|NA
CASSPSGGYNAEAFF
TGCGCCAGCAGCCCTTCAGGGGGCTATAACGCTGAAGCTTTCTTT
>TRBV6-5|TRBD1|TRBJ2-3|few
CASDRGGTDTQYF
TGTGCCAGCGACAGGGGCGGCACAGATACGCAGTATTTT
>TRBV9|TRBD1|TRBJ1-1|NA
CASSGVAGGTEAFF
TGTGCCAGCAGCGGCGTCGCAGGGGGCACTGAAGCTTTCTTT
>TRBV24-1|NA|TRBJ2-1|NA
CATGGNNEQFF
TGTGCCACCGGGGGGAACAATGAGCAGTTCTTC
>TRBV5-4|NA|TRBJ2-2|NA
CASSLGLPGELFF
TGTGCCAGCAGCTTGGGACTACCCGGGGAGCTGTTTTTT
>TRBV24-1|TRBD1|TRBJ2-2|NA
CATSDPRTGITGELFF
TGTGCCACCAGTGACCCCAGGACAGGGATAACCGGGGAGCTGTTTTTT
>TRBV21-1|NA|TRBJ1-5|NA
CASSLTRPLSEDDQPQHF
TGTGCCAGCTCCCTCACTAGGCCCCTTTCAGAGGATGATCAGCCCCAGCATTTT
>TRBV5-6|TRBD2|TRBJ2-7|NA
CASSPPGLAGYYEQYF
TGTGCCAGCAGCCCACCCGGACTAGCGGGTTACTACGAGCAGTACTTC
>TRBV6-5|TRBD1|TRBJ1-1|NA
CASSFRQGASEAFF
TGTGCCAGCAGTTTCCGACAGGGGGCCTCTGAAGCTTTCTTT
>TRBV27|NA|TRBJ1-6|NA
CASSFERHLDSPLHF
TGTGCCAGCAGTTTCGAACGGCACCTAGATTCACCCCTCCACTTT
>TRBV12-5|TRBD2|TRBJ2-2|NA
CASGNSGAANTGELFF
TGTGCTAGTGGCAATAGCGGGGCCGCGAACACCGGGGAGCTGTTTTTT